This T cell receptor (beta chain) was recorded in a study of T-cell memory formation after mild COVID-19. Findings and limits, study-wide: Mainly CM and EM harbored the contracting CD4+ clones; mainly EMRA harbored the CD8+ ones.

The TCR alpha and TCR beta cDNA libraries, bearing sample barcodes and UMIs, were generated by 5'RACE using constant-segment primers. TCRdb recomputed calls from the 5' RACE reads with MiXCR, one row per CDR3 protein. The sample lists roughly 99,000 distinct CDR3 sequences, around 14% occurring once. A few counts support this clonotype. The target antigen is unknown. This TCR derives from a young man who had mild COVID-19 (a few samples of this study predate the infection). Cell type and time point are not known. What was sequenced was PBMCs or a T cell subset sorted from them (not recorded which).

The CDR3 is CSVAGTGPNPTNEKLFF. The CDR3 region has the DNA TGCAGCGTTGCTGGGACAGGTCCAAACCCAACTAATGAAAAACTGTTTTTT. The chain links TRBV29-1 to TRBJ1-4; TRBD1 matches at 8 bases. CDR1 SQVTM and CDR2 ANQGSEA come from the germline V gene. The CDR3 has 17 amino acids. Losses at the gene ends were 4 bases for V and 0 bases for J; bases not matched to a gene: 10.